This T cell receptor beta chain emerged from a study of T cell responses to AZD1222 COVID-19 vaccine. General study points: Clonal diversity was possibly underestimated, and white British individuals and females predominated among donors.

The method was immunoSEQ multiplex PCR; TCRdb's version includes in-frame clones alone and lacks a portion of them. The table records roughly 150,000 clones, under 95% of them present only once. This clone was found once. Antigen unknown. The clonotype comes from an adult in good health. Sequenced here: peripheral blood, sampled on day 0 of AZD1222 vaccination.

In nucleotides, the CDR3 is TGTGCCAGCAGTTTATCCCCCTTCCATGGCTACACCTTC. Its translation: CASSLSPFHGYTF. The chain joins TRBV28 to TRBJ1-2; no reliable D call. V lost 1 base and J lost 6, with 9 bases in between. The CDR3 has 13 amino acids. Germline V gene lookup returns CDR1 MDHEN and CDR2 SYDVKM.